This T cell receptor (beta chain) was retrieved from a study of HIV-infected children after antiretroviral therapy interruption. Study details: Recorded EBV and CMV exposure existed for most children. Weeks 0, 12, interruption end (24 or 48), and about 3 years post-study gave interruption-arm samples.

The TCR library was built from RNA with a 3' RACE protocol and unique molecular identifiers. TCRdb analysed the 3' RACE reads with MiXCR anew, one entry per CDR3 protein. The sample consists of about 83,000 distinct CDR3 sequences, 6.9% of them appearing once. Whole-study findings and limits: By the end of treatment interruption, naive CD4+ clonality (Gini) increased. Naive CD4+ CDR3 sharing between time points fell after interruption began.

From germline, CDR1 is WNHNN and CDR2 SYGVQD (reference sequence). There are 13 residues in the CDR3. Regarding treatment: PENTA 11 planned treatment interruption arm or continuous ART arm. In the case of this clonotype: No antigen is known for it. An end of the junction differs from the germline gene, which may be a read error.

The chain has TRBV10-1 and TRBJ1-1; D is uncertain. Material: CD45RA+ CD4+ T cells from PBMCs, pooled from several time points, obtained from a donor given antiretroviral therapy, either interrupted or continuous. Subset denoted: naive CD4+ CD45RA+ CD45RO- T cells. The receptor's source is a pool of human donors with HIV. The CDR3: CASSHRGSTEAFF. DNA of the CDR3: TGTGCCAGCAGCCATAGAGGAAGCACTGAAGCTTTCTTT.